This T cell receptor (beta chain) comes out of a study of naive and memory T cell subsets. Study outcomes and limitations: Each distinct alpha or beta sequence counts as one clonotype.

The CDR3 spans 13 residues. Germline CDR1 ENHRY, CDR2 SYGVKD. Trimming took 7 bases from V and 2 from J; bases not matched to a gene: 4. Both TRBC1 and TRBC2 were covered by a beta constant-region primer of two equimolar oligonucleotides. Four rounds of PCR amplified the ligated cDNA using nested alpha and beta constant-region primers plus SP2. One entry per CDR3 protein results from TCRdb running MiXCR on the UMI-ligation and nested PCR reads. The table has some 83,000 distinct CDR3 sequences, around 9% seen once. CMV status came from CD4+ IFNgamma after overnight CMV lysate stimulation. This clonotype occurred a few times. Its antigen is not identified.

The receptor was derived from a human donor in good health. The rearrangement links TRBV10-3 to TRBJ1-2, with 7 positions matching TRBD1. The sample was naive CD8+ T cells from blood. The CDR3 reads CAITGTENYGYTF. The CDR3 bases are TGTGCCATCACTGGGACAGAAAACTATGGCTACACCTTC.